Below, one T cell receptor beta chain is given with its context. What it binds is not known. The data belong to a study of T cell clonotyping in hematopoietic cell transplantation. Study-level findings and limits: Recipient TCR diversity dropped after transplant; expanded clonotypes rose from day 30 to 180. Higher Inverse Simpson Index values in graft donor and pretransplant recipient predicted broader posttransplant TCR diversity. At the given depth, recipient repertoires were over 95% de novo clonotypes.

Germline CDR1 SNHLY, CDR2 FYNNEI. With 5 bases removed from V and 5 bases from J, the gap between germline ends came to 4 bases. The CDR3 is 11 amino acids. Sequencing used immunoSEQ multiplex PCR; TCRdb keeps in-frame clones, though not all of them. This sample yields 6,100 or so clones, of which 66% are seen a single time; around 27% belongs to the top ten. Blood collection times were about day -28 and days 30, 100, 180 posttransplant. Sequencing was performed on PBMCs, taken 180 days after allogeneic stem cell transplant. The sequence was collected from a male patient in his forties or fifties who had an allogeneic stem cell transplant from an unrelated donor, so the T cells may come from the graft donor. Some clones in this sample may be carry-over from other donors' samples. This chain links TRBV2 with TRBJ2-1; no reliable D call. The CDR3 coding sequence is TGTGCCAGCAGTTACGACAATGAGCAGTTCTTC. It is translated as CASSYDNEQFF.